This T cell receptor (beta chain) was identified during a study of OX40 agonist ivuxolimab in advanced cancers. As for the study in general: Intravenous ivuxolimab was administered to patients every 2 weeks at 0.01 to 10 mg/kg. Study outcomes and limitations: More expanded clones were found, on average, in CD8+ than in CD4+ T cells.

The germline gives CDR1 SGHRS, CDR2 YFSETQ. Deletions cut 4 bases from V and 0 bases from J, with 10 bases between. The CDR3 spans 14 residues. Comment on this clone: The antigen is undetermined.

Clones were read by immunoSEQ multiplex PCR, and TCRdb kept only the in-frame ones, dropping some. Of some 20,000 clones listed, 79% were seen once; the top ten hold roughly a third. Here the sequenced sample was CD4+ or CD8+ T cells sorted from blood, taken in a trial of the OX40 agonist ivuxolimab. This clonotype was sampled from an adult with an advanced solid tumor such as melanoma, head and neck, liver or kidney cancer. The chain recombines TRBV5-1 with TRBJ1-1; D is uncertain. In DNA form, the CDR3 reads TGCGCCAGCAGCCTGCAATACCTGAACACTGAAGCTTTCTTT. Protein product: CASSLQYLNTEAFF.